This TCR beta chain was sequenced in a study of identical twins. Study-wide points: Weaker excess twin sharing was seen among beta out-of-frame sequences. Abundant beta clonotypes from cord blood bore fewer insertions; memory repertoires lacked this pattern. The conclusions drew on cross-sectional statistical analysis instead of tracking the same donors.

Via MiXCR, TCRdb re-called the 5' RACE reads, giving one row per CDR3 protein. This sample has some 570,000 distinct CDR3 sequences, with about a fifth found just once. The germline V gene has CDR1 DFQATT and CDR2 SNEGSKA (reference sequence). J lost 5 bases, V lost 6 bases, and 8 bases had no gene match. The CDR3 contains 15 residues. This clonotype was seen a few times. Its matching antigen is unknown. The same specimen was also included in a second study, on yellow fever vaccine responses in identical twins. That study reports: Reported findings indicate that twins' vaccine T cell responses seemed partially convergent, partially personalized.

Sequences were obtained from CD4+ T cells sorted from blood. The TCR sequence derives from a woman aged 18-29 years in good health. This chain uses TRBV20-1 with TRBJ2-2; 11 nucleotides agree with TRBD2. The CDR3 region has the DNA TGCAGTGCCAAGGGGACTAGCGGCACGACCGGGGAGCTGTTTTTT. It specifies CSAKGTSGTTGELFF.